Below are 30 T cell receptor beta chains sequenced from a single sample in a study of vaccination effects on CD4 cells after COVID-19. Generated by immunoSEQ multiplex PCR, the TCRdb table keeps only in-frame clones and is missing some. The profile covers tens of thousands of clones, with less than 85% appearing a single time and approximately 3.8% taken by the ten largest. The antigens of these receptors remain unknown. Investigators separated out CD4+ T cells once around 9 days of culture had passed. This person's SARS-CoV-2 infection, confirmed by PCR, occurred between March and December 2020. All study participants received two doses of BNT162b2 or mRNA-1273 vaccine. The material sequenced was CD4+ T cells from PBMCs cultured without peptide, taken after COVID-19 vaccination. Receptors were obtained from a human donor who had a prior SARS-CoV-2 infection.

The chain uses TRBV6-5 and TRBJ1-1; TRBD1 aligns across 8 bases. Per germline, CDR1 MNHEY and CDR2 SVGAGI. The ends lost 5 bases at V and 1 base at J; junction bases unmatched: 3. The CDR3 totals 14 residues. The CDR3 DNA reads TGTGCCAGCAGTCGACAGGGGAAGAACACTGAAGCTTTCTTT. This encodes CASSRQGKNTEAFF.

The chain is built from TRBV6-2 or TRBV6-3 and TRBJ1-2; 10 bases align to TRBD1. Germline-derived CDR1 and CDR2 are MNHEY and SVGEGT. V shed 2 bases and J 7 bases; nucleotides not matched to a gene: 7. The CDR3 contains 15 residues. Here the CDR3 reads CASSYLGTGVLGYTF. The CDR3 coding sequence is TGTGCCAGCAGTTACCTCGGGACAGGGGTTCTTGGCTACACCTTC.

The V and J genes are TRBV4-1 and TRBJ2-5; 9 bases match TRBD2. J lost 5 bases, V lost 4 bases, and 11 bases had no gene match. Germline CDR1 reads MGHRA; CDR2 reads YSYEKL. The CDR3 runs 16 residues. This CDR3 reads CASSPGVAGGGETQYF. The DNA of the CDR3 is TGCGCCAGCAGCCCGGGAGTGGCGGGAGGGGGGGAGACCCAGTACTTC.

This clone was observed a few times. V gene TRBV27 combines with J gene TRBJ1-5, with D possibly being TRBD1 (6 bases). Germline CDR1 and CDR2: MNHEY and SMNVEV (reference sequence). The V end lost 4 bases, the J end lost 7 bases, and 14 bases lay between the germline ends. The CDR3 sequence is 14 residues long. CDR3 region: CASSSTGTRQPQHF. CDR3 bases: TGTGCCAGCAGTTCCACCGGGACAAGACAGCCCCAGCATTTT.

This clone has a handful of counts. The chain recombines TRBV2 with TRBJ1-1; TRBD1 matches 7 bases. CDR3 length: 14 amino acids. Trimming at V came to 7 bases and at J to 4 bases, leaving 9 bases not matched to a gene. Germline V gene data show CDR1 as SNHLY and CDR2 as FYNNEI. As DNA, the CDR3 is TGTGCCAGCACCGTACAGGGGAGGGTCACTGAAGCTTTCTTT. Its translation: CASTVQGRVTEAFF. The complete variable domain, with remaining parts taken from reference TRBV2 and TRBJ1-1, reads EPEVTQTPSHQVTQMGQEVILRCVPISNHLYFYWYRQILGQKVEFLVSFYNNEISEKSEIFDDQFSVERPDGSNFTLKIRSTKLEDSAMYFCASTVQGRVTEAFFGQGTRLTVV.

V gene TRBV2 combines with J gene TRBJ1-1, with 9 bases fitting TRBD1. Germline CDR1 and CDR2: SNHLY and FYNNEI. The CDR3 spans 14 residues. V gave up 6 bases and J gave up 6 bases; unmatched junction bases: 8. CDR3 bases: TGTGCCAGCAGCTTACAGGGGGCAGTTTCTGAAGCTTTCTTT. Protein sequence: CASSLQGAVSEAFF.

The chain has TRBV7-2 and TRBJ2-7, with 15 positions matching TRBD2. Per the germline V gene, CDR1 is SGHTA and CDR2 is FQGNSA. The V segment lost 2 bases and the J segment 4 bases; nucleotides outside the gene matches: 12. This CDR3 contains 19 residues. CDR3 bases: TGTGCCAGCAGCTTATTCCCTGGACTAGCGGGAGGGTTAGGATACGAGCAGTACTTC. It encodes CASSLFPGLAGGLGYEQYF.

The V call is TRBV21-1, the J call TRBJ2-5; the table's D gene call, TRBD1, was not cross checked with the DNA. TRBV21-1 corresponds to a pseudogene. The CDR3 length is 15 residues. Written as DNA, the CDR3 is TGTGCCAGCAGCAACCCACACAGGGGGGGGGAGACCCAGTACTTC. Translation: CASSNPHRGGETQYF.

The chain has TRBV5-1 and TRBJ2-2; 12 bases are a match to TRBD2. This CDR3 comprises 18 residues. Trimming removed 4 bases from V and 7 bases from J; junction bases left unmatched: 14. CDR1 is SGHRS and CDR2 is YFSETQ in the germline V gene. The CDR3 here is CASSLPTSGSGISGELFF. CDR3 nucleotide sequence: TGCGCCAGCAGCCTACCGACTAGCGGGAGTGGTATTAGCGGGGAGCTGTTTTTT. The full variable domain, its missing parts supplied by reference TRBV5-1 and TRBJ2-2, is KAGVTQTPRYLIKTRGQQVTLSCSPISGHRSVSWYQQTPGQGLQFLFEYFSETQRNKGNFPGRFSGRQFSNSRSEMNVSTLELGDSALYLCASSLPTSGSGISGELFFGEGSRLTVL.

This rearrangement joins TRBV2 to TRBJ1-5, with 11 nucleotides matching TRBD1. J gave up 4 bases and V 6 bases, and 5 bases lay outside the gene matches. The V gene's germline CDR1 is SNHLY and CDR2 FYNNEI. This CDR3 contains 15 residues. The CDR3 DNA follows: TGTGCCAGCAGAAGCGGGACAGGGGGTAATCAGCCCCAGCATTTT. Translated, it gives CASRSGTGGNQPQHF.

The chain employs TRBV11-3 and TRBJ2-2; TRBD2 might be the D (5 bases). In germline, CDR1 is SGHNT, CDR2 YENEEA. Trimming removed 3 bases from V and 6 bases from J, with 20 bases in between. The CDR3 has 17 amino acids. Here the CDR3 reads CASSFKSRTSCPGELFF. CDR3 coding DNA: TGTGCCAGCAGCTTTAAATCCCGAACTAGTTGTCCCGGGGAGCTGTTTTTT.

V gene TRBV10-3 combines with J gene TRBJ2-5, with a tentative D call TRBD1 (5 bases). The CDR3 spans 13 residues. V gave up 6 bases and J gave up 2 bases, with 10 bases separating them. Per germline, CDR1 ENHRY and CDR2 SYGVKD. CDR3: CAISTTDQETQYF. CDR3 bases: TGTGCCATCAGCACGACAGATCAAGAGACCCAGTACTTC.

This clone has a single count. CDR3 coding DNA: TGTGCCAGCTCACCGGTAAGGCAGGGTGGGGGCCGGACCTACGAGCAGTACTTC. Protein sequence: CASSPVRQGGGRTYEQYF. The rearrangement links TRBV18 to TRBJ2-7, with D maybe TRBD1 (6 bases). The CDR3 spans 18 residues. Germline values: CDR1 KGHSH, CDR2 LQKENI. V was pared by 3 bases and J by 2 bases, with 23 bases between.

The genes are TRBV28 and TRBJ2-7; D is possibly TRBD1 (6 bases). V lost 5 bases and J lost 0, with 11 bases in between. Germline CDR1 and CDR2: MDHEN and SYDVKM. This CDR3 is 14 amino acids long. The CDR3 loop reads CASSLWDNSYEQYF. The CDR3 DNA reads as TGTGCCAGCAGTCTTTGGGACAACTCCTACGAGCAGTACTTC.

This clone was detected a few times. The rearrangement joins TRBV3-1 (or the pseudogene TRBV3-2) to TRBJ2-7; D is uncertain. Between the trimmed V and J ends, which lost 1 base and 4 bases, there was a span of 5 bases. The CDR3 length is 12 residues. Germline assignment: CDR1 LGHDT and CDR2 YNNKEL (reference sequence). The CDR3 region has the DNA TGTGCCAGCAGCCAAGTCGGGTACGAGCAGTACTTC. This gives the protein CASSQVGYEQYF.

This clone is a singleton in its sample. CDR3 in amino acids: CASSPRGGGSIEAFF. The CDR3 DNA is TGTGCCAGCAGCCCCCGCGGGGGCGGCTCGATTGAAGCTTTCTTT. J is TRBJ1-1 and V is TRBV7-2; D may be TRBD1 (6 bases). The CDR3 length is 15 residues. Germline lookup yields CDR1 SGHTA and CDR2 FQGNSA. Trimming cost V 5 bases and J 7 bases, with 20 bases left between them.

V is TRBV5-1 and J is TRBJ2-5; D unresolved. Per germline, CDR1 SGHRS and CDR2 YFSETQ. The CDR3 is made up of 15 amino acids. Trimming stripped 2 bases from V and 1 base from J, with 12 bases between. CDR3 sequence (DNA): TGCGCCAGCAGCTTTCAAGACGGACGCCAAGAGACCCAGTACTTC. It encodes CASSFQDGRQETQYF.

The sample holds one count of this clone. The genes are TRBV29-1 and TRBJ2-5, with 13 bases identical to TRBD2. The J segment lost 5 bases and the V segment lost 4 bases, leaving 7 bases of the junction unmatched. This CDR3 spans 15 amino acids. Germline CDR1 and CDR2: SQVTM and ANQGSEA. This CDR3 reads CSVAAGLAGQETQYF. The CDR3 region has the DNA TGCAGCGTTGCCGCGGGACTAGCGGGACAGGAGACCCAGTACTTC.

This clone was observed a few times. This chain connects TRBV9 to TRBJ2-2; 8 nucleotides agree with TRBD2. Germline values: CDR1 SGDLS, CDR2 YYNGEE. V shed 3 bases and J 5 bases; nucleotides not matched to a gene: 6. The CDR3 covers 15 residues. The CDR3 here is CASSAGGAATGELFF. CDR3 coding DNA: TGTGCCAGCAGCGCCGGGGGGGCGGCAACCGGGGAGCTGTTTTTT.

CDR3 region: CASSQVGGGGSWVYGYTF. CDR3 coding DNA: TGTGCCAGCAGCCAAGTTGGCGGAGGGGGATCTTGGGTCTATGGCTACACCTTC. The gene calls are TRBV3-1 (or the pseudogene TRBV3-2) and TRBJ1-2; tentatively, D is TRBD1 (6 bases). The CDR3 spans 18 residues. From germline, CDR1 is LGHDT and CDR2 YNNKEL (reference sequence). V was trimmed by 1 base and J by 4 bases, leaving 22 bases between them.

This clone was counted a single time. This chain uses TRBV7-3 with TRBJ2-3; 11 nucleotides line up with TRBD2. With V trimmed by 4 bases and J by 1 base, 16 bases remained unmatched. The V gene's germline CDR1 is SGHTA and CDR2 FQGTGA. This CDR3 has 20 amino acids. The DNA for the CDR3 is TGTGCCAGCAGCTCCGCCTCTAGCGGGGGGACAAACTACCGCACAGATACGCAGTATTTT. Translating it yields CASSSASSGGTNYRTDTQYF. The entire variable domain, with the rest obtained from reference TRBV7-3 and TRBJ2-3, is as follows: GAGVSQTPSNKVTEKGKYVELRCDPISGHTALYWYRQSLGQGPEFLIYFQGTGAADDSGLPNDRFFAVRPEGSVSTLKIQRTERGDSAVYLCASSSASSGGTNYRTDTQYFGPGTRLTVL.

The rearrangement links TRBV9 to TRBJ2-1, with no clear D. CDR1 is SGDLS, CDR2 YYNGEE, per germline. The CDR3 loop spans 13 amino acids. V was shortened by 4 bases and J by 2 bases, with 7 bases between the two germline ends. The CDR3 nucleotides are TGTGCCAGCAGCCCCCAGACCTACAATGAGCAGTTCTTC. This encodes CASSPQTYNEQFF.

The chain uses TRBV9 and TRBJ2-3; no definite D call. The germline gives CDR1 SGDLS, CDR2 YYNGEE. CDR3 length equals 16 residues. Trimming left V 0 bases short and J 0 bases short, with 11 bases between. The CDR3 DNA sequence: TGTGCCAGCAGCGTAGGAAACGGGCCCAGCACAGATACGCAGTATTTT. Its protein is CASSVGNGPSTDTQYF.

The chain recombines TRBV9 with TRBJ2-7; 9 bases line up with TRBD2. The germline CDR1 and CDR2 sequences are SGDLS and YYNGEE. V shed 4 bases and J 3 bases; nucleotides not matched to a gene: 11. The CDR3 has 16 residues. The CDR3, as DNA: TGTGCCAGCAGCTCCCACTCCGGGACTAGCCTCTACGAGCAGTACTTC. It is translated as CASSSHSGTSLYEQYF. The variable domain in full, with the rest retrieved from reference TRBV9 and TRBJ2-7, is DSGVTQTPKHLITATGQRVTLRCSPRSGDLSVYWYQQSLDQGLQFLIQYYNGEERAKGNILERFSAQQFPDLHSELNLSSLELGDSALYFCASSSHSGTSLYEQYFGPGTRLTVT.

CDR3 sequence reads: CSASHSVGSYNEQFF. The CDR3 nucleotides are TGCAGTGCTAGTCATAGCGTAGGTTCTTACAATGAGCAGTTCTTC. This sequence joins TRBV20-1 and TRBJ2-1; weak D call: TRBD2 (5 bases). In germline, CDR1 is DFQATT, CDR2 SNEGSKA (reference sequence). This CDR3 is 15 amino acids long. V gave up 3 bases and J gave up 4 bases, with 16 bases separating them.

The chain is built from TRBV6-1 and TRBJ1-2; D gene unclear. This CDR3 contains 16 residues. Trimming removed 4 bases at V and 7 bases at J, with 22 bases between. The V gene's germline CDR1 is MNHNS and CDR2 SASEGT. CDR3 sequence: CASSAYVLYSVFGYTF. DNA for the CDR3: TGTGCCAGCAGTGCATACGTCCTCTATTCGGTATTTGGCTACACCTTC.

The chain links TRBV29-1 to TRBJ2-2, with D possibly being TRBD1 (7 bases). V dropped 7 bases and J dropped 7 bases, with 16 bases sitting between them. The CDR3 is made up of 13 amino acids. The germline V gene encodes CDR1 SQVTM and CDR2 ANQGSEA. CDR3 bases: TGCAGCGCAGGGGGGTGGGACGTCGGGGAGCTGTTTTTT. It yields the protein CSAGGWDVGELFF.

The J gene is TRBJ2-1, the V gene TRBV3-1 (or the pseudogene TRBV3-2); TRBD1 is a possible D gene (5 bases). This CDR3 is 12 amino acids long. The germline CDR1 and CDR2 sequences are LGHDT and YNNKEL (reference sequence). V dropped 4 bases and J dropped 7 bases, with 8 bases sitting between them. The CDR3 protein is CASSRYRNEQFF. The DNA of the CDR3 is TGTGCCAGCAGCCGGTACAGGAATGAGCAGTTCTTC.

This sequence joins TRBV12-3 or TRBV12-4 and TRBJ2-3, with D unclear. V was cut by 7 bases and J by 2 bases, with 10 bases left in between. This CDR3 has 13 residues. The DNA of the CDR3 is TGTGCCAGCAAATCCGGCAACACAGATACGCAGTATTTT. Translating gives CASKSGNTDTQYF.

The chain links TRBV5-4 to TRBJ1-2, with TRBD1 identical over 7 bases. V lost 4 bases to trimming and J lost 8 bases; unmatched junction nucleotides: 11. CDR1 and CDR2 (germline): SGHNT, YYREEE (reference sequence). The length of the CDR3 is 14 residues. The CDR3 coding sequence is TGTGCCAGCAGCCGGGACAGTACCCCGGGCGGCTACACCTTC. It codes for CASSRDSTPGGYTF.